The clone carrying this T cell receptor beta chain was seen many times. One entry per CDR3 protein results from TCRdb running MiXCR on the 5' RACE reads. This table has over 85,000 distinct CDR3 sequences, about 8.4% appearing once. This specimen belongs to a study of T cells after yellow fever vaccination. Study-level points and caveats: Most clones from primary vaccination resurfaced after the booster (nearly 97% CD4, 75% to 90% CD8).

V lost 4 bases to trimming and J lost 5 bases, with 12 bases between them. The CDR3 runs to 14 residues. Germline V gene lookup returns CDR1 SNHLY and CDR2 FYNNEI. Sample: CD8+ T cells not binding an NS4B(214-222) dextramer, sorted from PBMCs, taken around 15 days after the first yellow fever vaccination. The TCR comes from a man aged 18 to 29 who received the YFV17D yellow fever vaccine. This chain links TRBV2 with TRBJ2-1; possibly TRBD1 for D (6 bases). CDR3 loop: CASSVWGRNNEQFF. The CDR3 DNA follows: TGTGCCAGCAGTGTATGGGGGCGAAACAATGAGCAGTTCTTC.